This T cell receptor beta chain stems from a study of identical twins. Among all donors, each was a healthy Caucasian. To note about this clonotype: Antigen specificity is unknown.

Findings and limits, study-wide: Invariant cells of the MAIT and iNKT types might have partly distorted the zero-insertion analyses. There was more out-of-frame TCR alpha sharing in monozygotic twins than models estimated. Excess sharing by twins proved weaker in beta out-of-frame sequences.

TCRdb ran MiXCR on the 5' RACE reads and lists one entry per CDR3 protein. The table lists 500,000 to 700,000 distinct CDR3 sequences, around 7.4% of them singletons. The same data also went into a second study, on yellow fever vaccine responses in identical twins.

The source material was PBMCs. This sequence was found in a woman aged 18 to 35 in good health.

The CDR3, as DNA: TGTGCCAGCAGTTTTGGCTATCACCTTTACACCGGGGAGCTGTTTTTT. It yields the protein CASSFGYHLYTGELFF. V and J are TRBV27 and TRBJ2-2; no clear D gene. The V gene lost 3 bases and the J gene lost 3 bases, with 14 bases spanning the gap. Germline loops: CDR1 MNHEY, CDR2 SMNVEV (reference sequence). The length of the CDR3 is 16 residues.